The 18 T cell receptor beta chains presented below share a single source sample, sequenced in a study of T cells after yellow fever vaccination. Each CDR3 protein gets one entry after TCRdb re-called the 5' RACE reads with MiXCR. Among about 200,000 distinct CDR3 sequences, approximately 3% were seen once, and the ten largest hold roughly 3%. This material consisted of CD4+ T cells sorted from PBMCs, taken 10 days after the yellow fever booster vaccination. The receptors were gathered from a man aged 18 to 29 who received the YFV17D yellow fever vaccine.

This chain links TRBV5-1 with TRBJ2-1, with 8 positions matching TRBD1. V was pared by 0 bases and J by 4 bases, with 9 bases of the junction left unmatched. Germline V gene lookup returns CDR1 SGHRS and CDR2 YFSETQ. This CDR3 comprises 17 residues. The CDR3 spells CASSLGRGLSTYNEQFF. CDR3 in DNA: TGCGCCAGCAGCTTGGGCAGGGGGCTCTCAACGTACAATGAGCAGTTCTTC.

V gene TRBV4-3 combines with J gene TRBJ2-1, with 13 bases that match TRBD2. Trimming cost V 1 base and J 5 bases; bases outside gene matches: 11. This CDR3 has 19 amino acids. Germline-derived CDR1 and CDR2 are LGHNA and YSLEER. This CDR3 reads CASSQGRTSGGWRNNEQFF. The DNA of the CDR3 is TGCGCCAGCAGCCAAGGACGGACTAGCGGGGGCTGGAGAAACAATGAGCAGTTCTTC.

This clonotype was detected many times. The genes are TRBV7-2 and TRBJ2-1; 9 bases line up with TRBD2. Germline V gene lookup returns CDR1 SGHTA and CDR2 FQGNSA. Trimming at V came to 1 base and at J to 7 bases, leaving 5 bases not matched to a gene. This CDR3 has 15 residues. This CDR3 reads CASSLGAAGGNEQFF. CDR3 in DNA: TGTGCCAGCAGCTTAGGGGCAGCGGGGGGAAATGAGCAGTTCTTC.

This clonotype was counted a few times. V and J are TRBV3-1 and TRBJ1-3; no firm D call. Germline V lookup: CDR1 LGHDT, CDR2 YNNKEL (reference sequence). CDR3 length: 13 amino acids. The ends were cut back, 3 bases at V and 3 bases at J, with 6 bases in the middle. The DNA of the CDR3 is TGTGCCAGCAGCCAGGGTGGTGGAAACACCATATATTTT. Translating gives CASSQGGGNTIYF.

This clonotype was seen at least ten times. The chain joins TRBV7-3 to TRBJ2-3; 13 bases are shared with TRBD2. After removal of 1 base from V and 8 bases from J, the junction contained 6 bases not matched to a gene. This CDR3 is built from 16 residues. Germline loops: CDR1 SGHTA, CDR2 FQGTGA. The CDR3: CASSLRGTSGAGTQYF. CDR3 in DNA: TGTGCCAGCAGCTTAAGGGGGACTAGCGGGGCAGGTACGCAGTATTTT.

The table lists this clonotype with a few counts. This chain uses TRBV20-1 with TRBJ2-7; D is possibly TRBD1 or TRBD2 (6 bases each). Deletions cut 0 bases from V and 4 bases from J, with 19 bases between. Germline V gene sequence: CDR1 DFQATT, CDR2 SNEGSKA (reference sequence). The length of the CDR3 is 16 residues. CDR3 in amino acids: CSAREEVRGRNYEQYF. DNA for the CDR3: TGCAGTGCTAGAGAGGAGGTACGGGGGCGAAATTACGAGCAGTACTTC.

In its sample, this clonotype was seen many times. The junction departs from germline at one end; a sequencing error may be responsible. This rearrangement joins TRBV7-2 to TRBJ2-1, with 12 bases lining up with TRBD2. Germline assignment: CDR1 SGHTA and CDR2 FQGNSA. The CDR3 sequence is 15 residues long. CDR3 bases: TGTGCCAGCAGCTTCGGACTAGCGGGGTCCGGACGACCCCTCTTC. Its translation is CASSFGLAGSGRPLF.

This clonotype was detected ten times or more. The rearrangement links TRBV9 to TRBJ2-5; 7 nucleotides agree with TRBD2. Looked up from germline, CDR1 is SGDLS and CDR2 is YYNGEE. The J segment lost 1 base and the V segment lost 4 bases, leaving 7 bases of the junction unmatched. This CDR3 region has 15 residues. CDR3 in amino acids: CASSPRGDLQETQYF. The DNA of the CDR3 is TGTGCCAGCAGCCCCCGGGGGGACCTCCAAGAGACCCAGTACTTC.

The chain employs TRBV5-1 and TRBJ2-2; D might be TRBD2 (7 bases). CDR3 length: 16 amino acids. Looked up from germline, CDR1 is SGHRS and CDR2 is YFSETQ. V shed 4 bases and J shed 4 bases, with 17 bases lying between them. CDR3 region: CASSRGVRGATGELFF. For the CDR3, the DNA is TGCGCCAGCAGCCGCGGTGTTCGGGGGGCCACCGGGGAGCTGTTTTTT. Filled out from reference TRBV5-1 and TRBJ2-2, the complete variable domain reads KAGVTQTPRYLIKTRGQQVTLSCSPISGHRSVSWYQQTPGQGLQFLFEYFSETQRNKGNFPGRFSGRQFSNSRSEMNVSTLELGDSALYLCASSRGVRGATGELFFGEGSRLTVL.

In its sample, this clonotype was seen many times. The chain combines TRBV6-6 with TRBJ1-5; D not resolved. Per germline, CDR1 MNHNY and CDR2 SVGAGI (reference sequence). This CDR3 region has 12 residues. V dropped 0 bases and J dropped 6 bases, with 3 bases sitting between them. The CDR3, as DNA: TGTGCCAGCAGTTACTCGGGTCAGCCCCAGCATTTT. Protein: CASSYSGQPQHF.

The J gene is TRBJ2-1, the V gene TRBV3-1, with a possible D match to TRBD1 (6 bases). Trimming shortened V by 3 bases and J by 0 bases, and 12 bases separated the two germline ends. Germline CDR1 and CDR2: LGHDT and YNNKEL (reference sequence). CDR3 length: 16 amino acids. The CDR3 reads CASSQGSGASYNEQFF. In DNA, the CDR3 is TGTGCCAGCAGCCAGGGATCAGGGGCCTCCTACAATGAGCAGTTCTTC.

For the CDR3, the DNA is TGCGCCAGCAGTTCCCTTATGACTGGCTATGGCTACACCTTC. Translating gives CASSSLMTGYGYTF. The chain couples TRBV5-1 to TRBJ1-2; the D is unclear. V gave up 5 bases and J gave up 4 bases, with 15 bases separating them. In germline, CDR1 is SGHRS, CDR2 YFSETQ. The CDR3 spans 14 residues.

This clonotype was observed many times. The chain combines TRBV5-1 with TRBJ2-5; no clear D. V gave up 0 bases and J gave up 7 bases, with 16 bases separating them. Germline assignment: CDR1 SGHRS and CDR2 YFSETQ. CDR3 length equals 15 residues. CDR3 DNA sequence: TGCGCCAGCAGCTTGGTAGAGGCTCCCCGAGGGACCCAGTACTTC. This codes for CASSLVEAPRGTQYF.

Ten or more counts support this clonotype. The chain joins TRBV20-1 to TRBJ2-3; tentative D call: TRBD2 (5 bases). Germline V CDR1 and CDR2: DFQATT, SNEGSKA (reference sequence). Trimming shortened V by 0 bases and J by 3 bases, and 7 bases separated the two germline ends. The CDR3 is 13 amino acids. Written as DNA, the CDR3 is TGCAGTGCTAGAGAATCGGGAACAGATACGCAGTATTTT. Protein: CSARESGTDTQYF.

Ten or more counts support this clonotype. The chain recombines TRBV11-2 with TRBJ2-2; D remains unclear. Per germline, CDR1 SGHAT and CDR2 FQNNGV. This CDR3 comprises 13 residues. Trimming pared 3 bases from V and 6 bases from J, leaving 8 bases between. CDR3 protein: CASSFGSAGELFF. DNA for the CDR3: TGTGCCAGCAGCTTCGGGTCGGCCGGGGAGCTGTTTTTT.

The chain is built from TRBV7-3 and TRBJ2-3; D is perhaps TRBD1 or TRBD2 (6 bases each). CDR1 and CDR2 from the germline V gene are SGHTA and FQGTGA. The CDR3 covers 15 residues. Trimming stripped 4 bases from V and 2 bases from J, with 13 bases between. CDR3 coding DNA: TGTGCCAGCAGCTGGGTAGGGGGGCCCACAGATACGCAGTATTTT. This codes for CASSWVGGPTDTQYF.

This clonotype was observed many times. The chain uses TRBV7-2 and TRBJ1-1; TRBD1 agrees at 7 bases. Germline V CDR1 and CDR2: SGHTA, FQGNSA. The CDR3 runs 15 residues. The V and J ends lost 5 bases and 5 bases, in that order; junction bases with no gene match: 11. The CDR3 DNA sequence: TGTGCCAGCAGCCCCCTTTTTTCAGGGGGAACTGAAGCTTTCTTT. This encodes CASSPLFSGGTEAFF. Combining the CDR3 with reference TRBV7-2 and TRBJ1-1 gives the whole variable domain GAGVSQSPSNKVTEKGKDVELRCDPISGHTALYWYRQSLGQGLEFLIYFQGNSAPDKSGLPSDRFSAERTGGSVSTLTIQRTQQEDSAVYLCASSPLFSGGTEAFFGQGTRLTVV.

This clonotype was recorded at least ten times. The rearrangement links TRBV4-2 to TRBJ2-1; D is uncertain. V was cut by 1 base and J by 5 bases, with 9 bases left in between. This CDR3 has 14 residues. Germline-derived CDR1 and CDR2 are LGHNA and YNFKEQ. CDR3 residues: CASSQVGKNNEQFF. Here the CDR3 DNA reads TGTGCCAGCAGCCAAGTGGGGAAGAACAATGAGCAGTTCTTC.